This T cell receptor (beta chain) emerged from a study of T cell responses to AZD1222 COVID-19 vaccine. Across the whole study: Combined were second doses at about 4 or about 12 weeks. Whole-study findings and limits: Donors, mostly white British, included more females; clonal diversity was possibly underestimated. Once two AZD1222 doses were given, Spike-specific TCR breadth and depth went up. Only a handful of AZD1222 recipients tested seropositive at baseline.

Trimming stripped 3 bases from V and 0 bases from J, with 12 bases between. Germline loops: CDR1 KGHSH, CDR2 LQKENI. The CDR3 has 16 residues. Assay: immunoSEQ multiplex PCR; the TCRdb copy retains only in-frame clones and omits some. The data contain roughly 150,000 clones, 91% of them singletons. Concerning this clone: Its antigen is currently unknown.

The sequencing used peripheral blood, collected on day 0 of AZD1222 vaccination. This sequence originates from an adult in good health. The V and J genes are TRBV18 and TRBJ2-1; D might be TRBD1 or TRBD2, each matching 6 bases. The CDR3 sequence: CASSPPGASSYNEQFF. The CDR3 bases are TGTGCCAGCTCACCCCCGGGGGCTAGCTCCTACAATGAGCAGTTCTTC. Full variable domain (rest looked up from reference TRBV18 and TRBJ2-1): NAGVMQNPRHLVRRRGQEARLRCSPMKGHSHVYWYRQLPEEGLKFMVYLQKENIIDESGMPKERFSAEFPKEGPSILRIQQVVRGDSAAYFCASSPPGASSYNEQFFGPGTRLTVL.